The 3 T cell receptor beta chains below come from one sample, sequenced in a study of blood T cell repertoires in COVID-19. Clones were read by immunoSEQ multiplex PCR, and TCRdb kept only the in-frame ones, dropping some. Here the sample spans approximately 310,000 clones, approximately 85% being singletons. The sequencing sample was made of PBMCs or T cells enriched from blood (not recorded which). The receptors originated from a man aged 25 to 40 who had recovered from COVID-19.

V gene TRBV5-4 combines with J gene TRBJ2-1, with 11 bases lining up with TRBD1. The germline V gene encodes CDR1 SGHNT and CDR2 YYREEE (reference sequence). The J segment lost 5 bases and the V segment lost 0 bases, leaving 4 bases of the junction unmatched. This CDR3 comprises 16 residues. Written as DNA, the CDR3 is TGTGCCAGCAGCTTGGAGGGACAGGGGGGGGACAATGAGCAGTTCTTC. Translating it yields CASSLEGQGGDNEQFF. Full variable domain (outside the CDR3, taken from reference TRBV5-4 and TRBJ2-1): ETGVTQSPTHLIKTRGQQVTLRCSSQSGHNTVSWYQQALGQGPQFIFQYYREEENGRGNFPPRFSGLQFPNYSSELNVNALELDDSALYLCASSLEGQGGDNEQFFGPGTRLTVL.

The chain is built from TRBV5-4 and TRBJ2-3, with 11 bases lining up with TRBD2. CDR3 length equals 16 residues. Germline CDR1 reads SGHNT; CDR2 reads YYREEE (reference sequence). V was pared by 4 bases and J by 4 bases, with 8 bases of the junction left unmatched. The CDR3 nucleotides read TGTGCCAGCAGCCGGACTAGCGGGTTTGTAGCAGATACGCAGTATTTT. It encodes CASSRTSGFVADTQYF.

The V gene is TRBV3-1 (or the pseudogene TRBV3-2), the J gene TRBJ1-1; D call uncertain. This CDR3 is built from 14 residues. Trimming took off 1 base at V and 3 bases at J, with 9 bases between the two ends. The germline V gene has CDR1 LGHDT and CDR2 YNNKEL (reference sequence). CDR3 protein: CASSQGGRDTEAFF. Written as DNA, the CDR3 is TGTGCCAGCAGCCAAGGCGGGCGGGACACTGAAGCTTTCTTT.